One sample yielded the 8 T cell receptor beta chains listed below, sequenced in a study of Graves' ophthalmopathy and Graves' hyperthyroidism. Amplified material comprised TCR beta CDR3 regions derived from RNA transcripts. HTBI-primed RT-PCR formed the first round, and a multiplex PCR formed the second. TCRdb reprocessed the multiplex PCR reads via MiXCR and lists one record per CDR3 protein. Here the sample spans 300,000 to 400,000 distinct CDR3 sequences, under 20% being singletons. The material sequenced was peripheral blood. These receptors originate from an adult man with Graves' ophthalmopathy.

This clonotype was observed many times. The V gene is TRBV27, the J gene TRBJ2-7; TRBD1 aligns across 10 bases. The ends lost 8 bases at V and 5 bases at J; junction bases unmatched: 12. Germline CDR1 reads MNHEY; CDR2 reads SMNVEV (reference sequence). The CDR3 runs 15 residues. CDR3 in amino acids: CASHPGGQGSHEQYF. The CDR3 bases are TGTGCCAGCCACCCTGGGGGACAGGGGTCCCACGAGCAGTACTTC.

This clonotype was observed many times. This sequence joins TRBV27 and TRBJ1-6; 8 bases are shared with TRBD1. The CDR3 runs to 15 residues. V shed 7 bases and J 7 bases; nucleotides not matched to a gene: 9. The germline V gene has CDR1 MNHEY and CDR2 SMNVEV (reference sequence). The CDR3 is CASTTDRVGNSPLHF. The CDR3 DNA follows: TGTGCCAGCACCACGGACAGGGTGGGGAATTCACCCCTCCACTTT.

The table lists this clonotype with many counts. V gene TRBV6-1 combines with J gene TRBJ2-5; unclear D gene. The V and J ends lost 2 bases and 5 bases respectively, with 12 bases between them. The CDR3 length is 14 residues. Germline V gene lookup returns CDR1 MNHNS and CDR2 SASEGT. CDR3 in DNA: TGTGCCAGCAGTGAATACCCCAACGGGGAGACCCAGTACTTC. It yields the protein CASSEYPNGETQYF.

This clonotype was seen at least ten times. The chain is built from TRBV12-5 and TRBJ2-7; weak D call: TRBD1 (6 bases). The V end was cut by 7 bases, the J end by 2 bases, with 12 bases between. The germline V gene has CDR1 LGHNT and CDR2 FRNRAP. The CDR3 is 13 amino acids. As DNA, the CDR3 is TGTGCTAGTGCGTCGGACAGAGCCTACGAGCAGTACTTC. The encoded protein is CASASDRAYEQYF.

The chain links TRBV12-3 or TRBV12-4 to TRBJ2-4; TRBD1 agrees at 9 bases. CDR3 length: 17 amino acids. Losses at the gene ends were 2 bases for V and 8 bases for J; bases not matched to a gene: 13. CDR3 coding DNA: TGTGCCAGCAGTTTAAGGACAGGGGTACCAAAAAGGGACATTCAGTACTTC. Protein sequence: CASSLRTGVPKRDIQYF.

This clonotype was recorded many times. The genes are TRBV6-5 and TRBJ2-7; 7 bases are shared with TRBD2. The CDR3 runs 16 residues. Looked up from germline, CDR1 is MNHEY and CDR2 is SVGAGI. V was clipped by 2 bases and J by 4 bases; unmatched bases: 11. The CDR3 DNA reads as TGTGCCAGCAGTTACCGCCGAGTAGCGGGTCTGTACGAGCAGTACTTC. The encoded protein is CASSYRRVAGLYEQYF.

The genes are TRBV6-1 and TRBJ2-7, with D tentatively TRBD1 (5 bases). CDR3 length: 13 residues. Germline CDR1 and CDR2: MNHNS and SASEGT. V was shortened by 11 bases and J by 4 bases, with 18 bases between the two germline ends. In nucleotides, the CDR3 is TGTGCCGTCCGCAGGGTGGTCGGTTACGAGCAGTACTTC. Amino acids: CAVRRVVGYEQYF.

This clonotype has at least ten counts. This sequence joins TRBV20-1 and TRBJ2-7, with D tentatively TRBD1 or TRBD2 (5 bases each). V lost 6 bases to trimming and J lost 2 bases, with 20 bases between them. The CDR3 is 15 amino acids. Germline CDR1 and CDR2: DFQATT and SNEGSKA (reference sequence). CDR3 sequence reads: CSATTRSGTTYEQYF. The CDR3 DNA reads TGCAGTGCAACCACCCGATCCGGGACCACCTACGAGCAGTACTTC.